The 17 T cell receptor beta chains in this list originate from one sample, sequenced in a study of OX40 agonist ivuxolimab in advanced cancers. The table came from immunoSEQ multiplex PCR; TCRdb's copy has only in-frame clones and leaves some out. The repertoire holds about 96,000 clones, with under 85% as singletons. This material consisted of CD4+ or CD8+ T cells sorted from blood, taken in a trial of the OX40 agonist ivuxolimab. These TCRs come from an adult with an advanced solid tumor such as melanoma, head and neck, liver or kidney cancer.

This chain links TRBV2 with TRBJ2-6; tentative D call: TRBD2 (5 bases). Germline V lookup: CDR1 SNHLY, CDR2 FYNNEI. This CDR3 region has 16 residues. Trimming shortened V by 2 bases and J by 2 bases, and 10 bases separated the two germline ends. CDR3 coding DNA: TGTGCCAGCAGTGAAAAAGGGAGTACTGGGGCCAACGTCCTGACTTTC. Its translation is CASSEKGSTGANVLTF.

This clone has just one count. The CDR3 region has the DNA TGTGCCAGCAGCCCCCCCAGCGGGATCGCCGGGGAGCTGTTTTTT. It is translated as CASSPPSGIAGELFF. This chain connects TRBV27 to TRBJ2-2, with 7 bases identical to TRBD2. The V gene end was trimmed by 6 bases and the J gene end by 6 bases; junction bases not matched to a gene: 10. Germline V CDR1 and CDR2: MNHEY, SMNVEV (reference sequence). The CDR3 spans 15 residues.

The rearrangement joins TRBV10-2 to TRBJ2-5; D is unresolved. The CDR3 loop spans 12 amino acids. Germline loops: CDR1 WSHSY, CDR2 SAAADI. Trimming took off 4 bases at V and 14 bases at J, with 17 bases between the two ends. The CDR3 DNA is TGCGCCAGCAGTGCAGTCAACTTCTATCCTTACTTC. Translation gives CASSAVNFYPYF.

J is TRBJ2-1 and V is TRBV6-5; the D gene is possibly TRBD1 (6 bases). This CDR3 region has 16 residues. V gave up 1 base and J gave up 9 bases, with 19 bases separating them. Germline CDR1 MNHEY, CDR2 SVGAGI. The DNA for the CDR3 is TGTGCCAGCAGTTACTACAGGGTTGGGGGTTGGGGTGAGCAGTTCTTC. Translating it yields CASSYYRVGGWGEQFF.

Regarding this clone: Other DNA sequences in the same sample also yield this CDR3. CDR3 sequence: CASSLGQGIGEQYF. CDR3 coding DNA: TGCGCCAGCAGCTTGGGACAGGGAATAGGCGAGCAGTACTTC. J is TRBJ2-7 and V is TRBV5-1; 7 nucleotides agree with TRBD1. V dropped 0 bases and J dropped 6; count of bases not matched to a gene: 6. Per germline, CDR1 SGHRS and CDR2 YFSETQ. There are 14 residues in the CDR3.

This chain links TRBV2 with TRBJ1-2; 11 bases agree with TRBD1. The J segment lost 4 bases and the V segment lost 6 bases, leaving 10 bases of the junction unmatched. The germline V gene has CDR1 SNHLY and CDR2 FYNNEI. This CDR3 has 16 amino acids. As DNA, the CDR3 is TGTGCCAGCAGCCTGGGACAGGGGGGTCGGGCCTATGGCTACACCTTC. Protein sequence: CASSLGQGGRAYGYTF.

The genes are TRBV5-3 and TRBJ2-7; D is ambiguous. TRBV5-3 belongs to the ORF category, with a function that is uncertain. CDR3 length: 12 amino acids. Deletions cut 2 bases from V and 4 bases from J, with 7 bases between. The CDR3 reads CARSFISYEQYF. In DNA, the CDR3 is TGTGCCAGAAGCTTTATAAGTTACGAGCAGTACTTC.

This clone was seen a handful of times. This specimen includes other DNA sequences encoding the same CDR3. V and J are TRBV6-5 and TRBJ2-2, with 12 bases aligning to TRBD2. The trim removed 6 bases at V and 5 bases at J, leaving 4 bases unmatched. In germline, CDR1 is MNHEY, CDR2 SVGAGI. This CDR3 has 15 residues. Written as DNA, the CDR3 is TGTGCCAGCAGCCGGACTAGCGGGATAACCGGGGAGCTGTTTTTT. It yields the protein CASSRTSGITGELFF.

V gene TRBV6-5 combines with J gene TRBJ2-2; D is perhaps TRBD2 (5 bases). The length of the CDR3 is 16 residues. Trimming pared 0 bases from V and 5 bases from J, leaving 13 bases between. Germline-derived CDR1 and CDR2 are MNHEY and SVGAGI. The CDR3 DNA sequence: TGTGCCAGCAGTTACTCGACCGGGGAGTGGACCGGGGAGCTGTTTTTT. It translates to CASSYSTGEWTGELFF.

A single count supports this clone. V gene TRBV2 combines with J gene TRBJ1-2, with 8 bases fitting TRBD1. The CDR3 length is 16 residues. Per the germline V gene, CDR1 is SNHLY and CDR2 is FYNNEI. Trimming took 1 base from V and 0 from J; bases not matched to a gene: 4. DNA for the CDR3: TGTGCCAGCAGTGAAGTAGACAGGGGAGCTAACTATGGCTACACCTTC. Translated, it gives CASSEVDRGANYGYTF.

The gene calls are TRBV5-1 and TRBJ1-3; TRBD1 is a possible D gene (6 bases). CDR3 length: 15 amino acids. V was shortened by 4 bases and J by 2 bases, with 13 bases between the two germline ends. CDR1 and CDR2 (germline): SGHRS, YFSETQ. The CDR3 reads CASSGSRTAGNTIYF. As DNA, the CDR3 is TGCGCCAGCAGCGGATCGAGGACAGCTGGAAACACCATATATTTT.

The rearrangement uses TRBV11-3 and TRBJ2-7, with 8 bases that match TRBD1. This CDR3 is built from 13 residues. Per germline, CDR1 SGHNT and CDR2 YENEEA. The trim removed 5 bases at V and 6 bases at J, leaving 6 bases unmatched. CDR3: CASSPGQGLEQYF. The CDR3 DNA reads as TGTGCCAGCAGCCCAGGACAGGGCCTCGAGCAGTACTTC.

This chain joins TRBV7-2 and TRBJ2-3; the match to TRBD2 covers 8 bases. The CDR3 covers 16 residues. Trimming took 2 bases from V and 1 from J; bases not matched to a gene: 5. CDR1 and CDR2 (germline): SGHTA, FQGNSA. This chain's CDR3 is CASSLRTSRGTDTQYF. The CDR3 DNA follows: TGTGCCAGCAGCTTACGGACTAGCCGGGGCACAGATACGCAGTATTTT.

The chain recombines TRBV10-3 with TRBJ2-2; weak D call: TRBD1 (6 bases). The V end lost 7 bases, the J end lost 3 bases, and 9 bases lay between the germline ends. Germline CDR1 is ENHRY and CDR2 is SYGVKD. The CDR3 spans 13 residues. CDR3 sequence reads: CAITGAYTGELFF. DNA for the CDR3: TGTGCCATCACAGGGGCTTACACCGGGGAGCTGTTTTTT.

The chain couples TRBV7-2 to TRBJ2-7, with 11 bases lining up with TRBD2. V was pared by 8 bases and J by 3 bases, with 9 bases of the junction left unmatched. CDR1 is SGHTA and CDR2 is FQGNSA in the germline V gene. CDR3 length: 15 residues. CDR3 DNA: TGTGCCAGCTGCAATAGCGGGGGGGCTATCTACGAGCAGTACTTC. It specifies CASCNSGGAIYEQYF.

The chain is built from TRBV18 and TRBJ1-1; D is unclear. The CDR3 runs 15 residues. V lost 3 bases, J lost 2 bases, and 13 bases lay in between. The V gene's germline CDR1 is KGHSH and CDR2 LQKENI. In nucleotides, the CDR3 is TGTGCCAGCTCACCGATAGAGACACGAAACACTGAAGCTTTCTTT. This sequence encodes CASSPIETRNTEAFF.

This clone occurred a few times. The J gene is TRBJ2-4, the V gene TRBV6-5; 7 bases align to TRBD1. Germline values: CDR1 MNHEY, CDR2 SVGAGI. The CDR3 has 14 residues. The V gene end was trimmed by 10 bases and the J gene end by 0 bases; junction bases not matched to a gene: 6. The DNA of the CDR3 is TGTGCCACAACGACAGGGCTAGCCAAAAACATTCAGTACTTC. Protein product: CATTTGLAKNIQYF.